This T cell receptor beta chain was identified in a study of control samples from healthy donors and cancer patients. CDR1 and CDR2 from the germline V gene are KGHSH and LQKENI. This CDR3 has 15 amino acids. V dropped 2 bases and J dropped 1 base, with 11 bases sitting between them. Some clones are missing from TCRdb's copy, which holds only in-frame ones; the method was immunoSEQ multiplex PCR. The sample holds around 230,000 clones, roughly 94% seen once. J is TRBJ1-1 and V is TRBV18; D is uncertain. This clonotype was sampled from a man aged 50-60 years in good health. The sequenced material came from blood. CDR3 residues: CASSPTRTENTEAFF. In DNA form, the CDR3 reads TGTGCCAGCTCACCAACACGGACTGAGAACACTGAAGCTTTCTTT.